What follows are 8 T cell receptor beta chains derived from one specimen sequenced in a study of T-cell reconstitution after alpha-beta-depleted transplantation in children. A library of TCRbeta sequences, prepared with unique molecular identifiers, was generated. Each CDR3 protein is one row after TCRdb ran MiXCR on the PCR reads. The top ten hold roughly 4.3% of the sample, which has 380,000 or so distinct CDR3 sequences, about 14% seen once. The sample in question was PBMCs, obtained from the stem cell graft. Receptors originate from a human donor who donated a stem cell graft to a child with Fanconi anemia.

This clonotype was detected a few times. The V call is TRBV4-3, the J call TRBJ1-2; the match to TRBD1 covers 7 bases. Germline lookup yields CDR1 LGHNA and CDR2 YSLEER. V lost 0 bases to trimming and J lost 5 bases; unmatched junction nucleotides: 9. The CDR3 is 16 amino acids. DNA for the CDR3: TGCGCCAGCAGCCAAGACGGGGGACAGCAACTATATGGCTACACCTTC. Its protein is CASSQDGGQQLYGYTF.

The CDR3 nucleotides read TGTGCCAGCACAGGGGCATGGGGGGCCGCCTACAATGAGCAGTTCTTC. It codes for CASTGAWGAAYNEQFF. The chain couples TRBV6-2 or TRBV6-3 to TRBJ2-1, with D possibly being TRBD1 or TRBD2 (6 bases each). The germline V gene has CDR1 MNHEY and CDR2 SVGEGT. The CDR3 runs to 16 residues. V lost 7 bases and J 2 bases, leaving 18 bases between the germline ends.

This clonotype showed up just a few times. The V gene is TRBV29-1, the J gene TRBJ1-3; no clear D gene. Deletions cut 0 bases from V and 4 bases from J, with 16 bases between. The CDR3 runs to 16 residues. The V gene's germline CDR1 is SQVTM and CDR2 ANQGSEA. The CDR3 here is CSVEDPRSPRGNTIYF. The CDR3 DNA reads TGCAGCGTTGAAGATCCGAGGTCCCCCAGGGGAAACACCATATATTTT.

The chain links TRBV6-2 or TRBV6-3 to TRBJ1-1; D uncertain. V gave up 8 bases and J gave up 1 base, with 11 bases separating them. Germline CDR1 and CDR2: MNHEY and SVGEGT. The CDR3 has 13 residues. CDR3 in amino acids: CASLRSGNTEAFF. In DNA form, the CDR3 reads TGTGCCAGCTTAAGGTCCGGGAACACTGAAGCTTTCTTT.

This clonotype was recorded many times. V is TRBV20-1 and J is TRBJ1-4; no reliable D call. The length of the CDR3 is 13 residues. V lost 5 bases and J 6 bases, leaving 13 bases between the germline ends. CDR1 DFQATT and CDR2 SNEGSKA come from the germline V gene (reference sequence). CDR3 nucleotides: TGCAGTGCTTACCGCAACTTCGATGAAAAACTGTTTTTT. The encoded protein is CSAYRNFDEKLFF.

The sample holds many counts of this clonotype. The rearrangement uses TRBV10-1 and TRBJ2-2; the match to TRBD1 covers 8 bases. Germline V gene lookup returns CDR1 WNHNN and CDR2 SYGVQD (reference sequence). This CDR3 contains 13 residues. V shed 3 bases, J shed 6 bases, and the junction held 0 bases outside the gene matches. CDR3 protein: CASSDRGPGELFF. The CDR3 DNA sequence: TGCGCCAGCAGTGACAGGGGGCCCGGGGAGCTGTTTTTT.

This clonotype has a handful of counts. CDR3 coding DNA: TGTGCCAGCAGTTTGACAGGGGGAGGAAGTCCAGATACGCAGTATTTT. Protein sequence: CASSLTGGGSPDTQYF. This chain links TRBV27 with TRBJ2-3; the match to TRBD1 covers 9 bases. This CDR3 is built from 16 residues. V lost 3 bases to trimming and J lost 4 bases; unmatched junction nucleotides: 8. Germline V lookup: CDR1 MNHEY, CDR2 SMNVEV (reference sequence).

The chain has TRBV20-1 and TRBJ2-7; tentatively, D is TRBD1 (6 bases). V lost 0 bases, J lost 4 bases, and 16 bases lay in between. The CDR3 spans 15 residues. Germline V gene sequence: CDR1 DFQATT, CDR2 SNEGSKA (reference sequence). CDR3 loop: CSARDREDSPYEQYF. The CDR3, as DNA: TGCAGTGCTAGAGATCGAGAGGACAGCCCGTACGAGCAGTACTTC.